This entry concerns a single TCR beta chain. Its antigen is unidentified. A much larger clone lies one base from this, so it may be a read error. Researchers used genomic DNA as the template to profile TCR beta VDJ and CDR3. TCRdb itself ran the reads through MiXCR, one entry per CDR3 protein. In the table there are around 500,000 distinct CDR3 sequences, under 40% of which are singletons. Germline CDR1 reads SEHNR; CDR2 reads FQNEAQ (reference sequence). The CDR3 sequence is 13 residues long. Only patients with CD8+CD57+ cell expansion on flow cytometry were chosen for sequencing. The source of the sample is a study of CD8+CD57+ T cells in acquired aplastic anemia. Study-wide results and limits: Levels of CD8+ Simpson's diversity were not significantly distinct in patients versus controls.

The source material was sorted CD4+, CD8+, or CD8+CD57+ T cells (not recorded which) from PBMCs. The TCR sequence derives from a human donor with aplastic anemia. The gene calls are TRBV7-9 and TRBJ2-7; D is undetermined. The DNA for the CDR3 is TGTGCCAGCAGCTTCCAAATGTCCTACGAGCAGTGCTTC. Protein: CASSFQMSYEQCF.